Included here is one T cell receptor beta chain sequence, with context. Its antigen is not known. Trimming left V 6 bases short and J 3 bases short, with 18 bases between. The CDR3 contains 15 residues. This entry is derived from a study of CD8 T cells in ankylosing spondylitis. General study points: Some of the motif variants had earlier been found in reactive arthritis patients' fluid and blood.

TCRdb analysed the 5' RACE reads with MiXCR anew, one entry per CDR3 protein. This table has tens of thousands of distinct CDR3 sequences, 6% appearing once. V is TRBV12-3 or TRBV12-4 and J is TRBJ2-7; either TRBD1 or TRBD2 may supply D (6 bases each). This receptor was identified in a male donor with ankylosing spondylitis or in good health (not recorded which). Sequenced sample: blood, either unsorted or a sorted T cell fraction (not recorded which). In nucleotides, the CDR3 is TGTGCCAGCAGCCCGGGACAAGGGGGACTCTACGAGCAGTACTTC. Encoded protein: CASSPGQGGLYEQYF.